These 23 T cell receptor beta chains came from one sample sequenced in a study of cytomegalovirus exposure and HLA in healthy donors. With 60 Vbeta and 13 Jbeta primers, the PCR was carried out. The protocol was immunoSEQ multiplex PCR, while the TCRdb copy is restricted to in-frame clones and leaves out a portion. The table has some 120,000 clones, 70% to 75% seen once. The sequenced material came from PBMCs. The source of these receptors is a middle-aged woman in good health and CMV-seronegative.

This chain links TRBV5-4 with TRBJ2-5; maybe TRBD2 (7 bases). Germline V CDR1 and CDR2: SGHNT, YYREEE (reference sequence). The V gene lost 2 bases and the J gene lost 5 bases, with 13 bases spanning the gap. This CDR3 contains 14 residues. The CDR3 protein is CASSLRGAGETQYF. As DNA, the CDR3 is TGTGCCAGCAGCTTACGGGGGGCCGGGGAGACCCAGTACTTC.

CDR3: CASSHGLAGSYNEQFF. The CDR3 nucleotides are TGTGCCAGCAGCCACGGACTAGCGGGGTCCTACAATGAGCAGTTCTTC. The chain uses TRBV5-6 and TRBJ2-1; 12 positions agree with TRBD2. The junction had 3 bases not matched to a gene; V was cut back by 4 bases and J by 1 base. Germline V gives CDR1 SGHDT, CDR2 YYEEEE. The CDR3 loop spans 16 amino acids.

This sequence joins TRBV5-5 and TRBJ2-7, with D possibly being TRBD1 (6 bases). This CDR3 is built from 16 residues. From germline, CDR1 is SGHKS and CDR2 YYEKEE (reference sequence). V was trimmed by 0 bases and J by 2 bases, leaving 15 bases between them. CDR3 in DNA: TGTGCCAGCAGCTTGGCTTTAGGACAGCGTACCTACGAGCAGTACTTC. Translation: CASSLALGQRTYEQYF.

This clone was seen only once. The same CDR3 arises from other DNA sequences in this sample as well. The rearrangement links TRBV11-2 to TRBJ2-7, with TRBD2 identical over 9 bases. This CDR3 spans 13 amino acids. The J segment lost 5 bases and the V segment lost 1 base, leaving 0 bases of the junction unmatched. Germline V CDR1 and CDR2: SGHAT, FQNNGV. In DNA form, the CDR3 reads TGTGCCAGCAGCTTAGGACTAGCGGACGAGCAGTACTTC. Its protein is CASSLGLADEQYF.

The chain is built from TRBV5-4 and TRBJ2-1, with a possible D match to TRBD1 (5 bases). CDR3 size: 13 residues. Per germline, CDR1 SGHNT and CDR2 YYREEE (reference sequence). Trimming shortened V by 7 bases and J by 15 bases, and 23 bases separated the two germline ends. CDR3 coding DNA: TGTGCCAGCGGGCCCGAACTGGACAATACGAGGTTCTTC. Translated, it gives CASGPELDNTRFF.

V is TRBV9 and J is TRBJ2-7; 11 bases agree with TRBD2. The CDR3 runs 17 residues. The V gene's germline CDR1 is SGDLS and CDR2 YYNGEE. V dropped 3 bases and J dropped 6; count of bases not matched to a gene: 14. For the CDR3, the DNA is TGTGCCAGCAGCGGCGGCCCGTTGACTAGCGGGGACCCCGAGCAGTACTTC. This codes for CASSGGPLTSGDPEQYF.

V and J are TRBV7-2 and TRBJ2-3; no reliable D call. This CDR3 is built from 13 residues. Germline CDR1 is SGHTA and CDR2 is FQGNSA. V was shortened by 5 bases and J by 7 bases, with 13 bases between the two germline ends. The CDR3 protein is CASSTQPLNTQYF. For the CDR3, the DNA is TGTGCCAGCAGCACACAACCTTTAAATACGCAGTATTTT. Based on the CDR3 plus reference TRBV7-2 and TRBJ2-3, the full variable domain is GAGVSQSPSNKVTEKGKDVELRCDPISGHTALYWYRQSLGQGLEFLIYFQGNSAPDKSGLPSDRFSAERTGGSVSTLTIQRTQQEDSAVYLCASSTQPLNTQYFGPGTRLTVL.

The chain recombines TRBV6-1 with TRBJ1-5; D is undetermined. CDR3 length: 13 amino acids. CDR1 and CDR2 from the germline V gene are MNHNS and SASEGT. The V end lost 2 bases, the J end lost 2 bases, and 4 bases lay between the germline ends. The CDR3 sequence: CASSERRNQPQHF. The CDR3 nucleotides read TGTGCCAGCAGTGAACGTCGCAATCAGCCCCAGCATTTT.

This clone has a single count. V and J are TRBV28 and TRBJ2-7; TRBD1 is a possible D gene (5 bases). Germline-derived CDR1 and CDR2 are MDHEN and SYDVKM. V was shortened by 4 bases and J by 3 bases, with 10 bases between the two germline ends. This CDR3 contains 13 residues. CDR3 sequence reads: CASSSGQDYEQYF. The CDR3 DNA reads as TGTGCCAGCAGTTCCGGACAAGACTACGAGCAGTACTTC.

Notes on this clone: This same CDR3 is encoded by further DNA sequences in the sample. This chain uses TRBV7-3 with TRBJ2-5; 10 nucleotides align to TRBD2. Germline-derived CDR1 and CDR2 are SGHTA and FQGTGA. V was pared by 3 bases and J by 2 bases, with 3 bases of the junction left unmatched. The CDR3 covers 15 residues. The CDR3 reads CASSLGTSEQETQYF. The CDR3 DNA is TGTGCCAGCAGCTTGGGGACTAGCGAACAAGAGACCCAGTACTTC.

The chain joins TRBV27 to TRBJ1-5; TRBD1 might be the D (5 bases). V lost 2 bases and J lost 1, with 9 bases in between. The CDR3 loop spans 15 amino acids. Germline CDR1 and CDR2: MNHEY and SMNVEV (reference sequence). CDR3 nucleotide sequence: TGTGCCAGCAGTTTAAGCAGGGTAAGCAATCAGCCCCAGCATTTT. Translation gives CASSLSRVSNQPQHF.

J is TRBJ2-6 and V is TRBV5-1, with D tentatively TRBD1 (6 bases). V dropped 4 bases and J dropped 2 bases, with 16 bases sitting between them. The CDR3 totals 17 residues. Looked up from germline, CDR1 is SGHRS and CDR2 is YFSETQ. As DNA, the CDR3 is TGCGCCAGCAGCCAATCAGGGGAAAGCCCTGGGGCCAACGTCCTGACTTTC. This codes for CASSQSGESPGANVLTF.

The chain uses TRBV11-2 and TRBJ1-4; D might be TRBD1 (5 bases). Germline CDR1 and CDR2: SGHAT and FQNNGV. With 5 bases removed from V and 7 bases from J, the gap between germline ends came to 17 bases. This CDR3 spans 15 amino acids. DNA of the CDR3: TGTGCCAGCAGCCTGGGATTTGGGGCCTCTGAAAAACTGTTTTTT. Its protein is CASSLGFGASEKLFF.

This sequence joins TRBV6-1 and TRBJ1-1; 7 positions agree with TRBD1. CDR1 MNHNS and CDR2 SASEGT come from the germline V gene. The CDR3 contains 15 residues. V gave up 5 bases and J gave up 0 bases; unmatched junction bases: 6. The CDR3 DNA reads TGTGCCAGCAGTAGCGCCGGGACAGTGAACACTGAAGCTTTCTTT. It codes for CASSSAGTVNTEAFF.

The chain carries TRBV4-2 and TRBJ2-7; 11 bases agree with TRBD1. V was clipped by 4 bases and J by 2 bases; unmatched bases: 4. This CDR3 has 15 residues. Germline values: CDR1 LGHNA, CDR2 YNFKEQ. CDR3 loop: CASSPGQGVTYEQYF. The CDR3 DNA is TGTGCCAGCAGCCCGGGACAGGGGGTGACCTACGAGCAGTACTTC.

This clone was observed a handful of times. The rearrangement joins TRBV7-6 to TRBJ2-3, with D unclear. The CDR3 has 13 residues. Deletions cut 5 bases from V and 2 bases from J, with 8 bases between. Germline CDR1 SGHVS, CDR2 FNYEAQ. CDR3 in amino acids: CASSPRHTDTQYF. The CDR3, as DNA: TGTGCCAGCAGCCCGCGACACACAGATACGCAGTATTTT.

This clone was detected a few times. The chain uses TRBV7-2 and TRBJ2-2; 11 bases align to TRBD2. CDR3 length: 15 amino acids. Trimming took 1 base from V and 6 from J; bases not matched to a gene: 1. From germline, CDR1 is SGHTA and CDR2 FQGNSA. The CDR3 bases are TGTGCCAGCAGCTTAGTTAGCGGGGGGGCCGGGGAGCTGTTTTTT. Amino acid sequence: CASSLVSGGAGELFF.

This clone has a handful of counts. V is TRBV29-1 and J is TRBJ1-1; the D is unclear. Germline CDR1 and CDR2: SQVTM and ANQGSEA. This CDR3 is 11 amino acids long. The V end lost 5 bases, the J end lost 0 bases, and 4 bases lay between the germline ends. Written as DNA, the CDR3 is TGCAGCGTTCCGGTGAACACTGAAGCTTTCTTT. It encodes CSVPVNTEAFF.

The chain employs TRBV4-3 and TRBJ2-7; D is uncertain. Per germline, CDR1 LGHNA and CDR2 YSLEER. This CDR3 comprises 14 residues. Trimming removed 0 bases at V and 3 bases at J, with 9 bases between. Written as DNA, the CDR3 is TGCGCCAGCAGCCAAGATCGTGGCAACTACGAGCAGTACTTC. Amino acid sequence: CASSQDRGNYEQYF.

CDR3 sequence reads: CASSRPQGVNYGYTF. The DNA for the CDR3 is TGTGCCAGCAGCCGCCCGCAGGGTGTGAACTATGGCTACACCTTC. The genes are TRBV11-2 and TRBJ1-2, with a tentative D call TRBD1 (5 bases). Germline CDR1 and CDR2: SGHAT and FQNNGV. V dropped 5 bases and J dropped 2 bases, with 15 bases sitting between them. This CDR3 comprises 15 residues. Combining the CDR3 with reference TRBV11-2 and TRBJ1-2 gives the whole variable domain EAGVAQSPRYKIIEKRQSVAFWCNPISGHATLYWYQQILGQGPKLLIQFQNNGVVDDSQLPKDRFSAERLKGVDSTLKIQPAKLEDSAVYLCASSRPQGVNYGYTFGSGTRLTVV.

The genes are TRBV5-6 and TRBJ1-6, with TRBD1 matching 7 bases. CDR3 size: 16 residues. Trimming cost V 4 bases and J 8 bases; bases outside gene matches: 12. Germline V lookup: CDR1 SGHDT, CDR2 YYEEEE. CDR3 nucleotides: TGTGCCAGCAGCCTGAAGAGACACAGGGGAGATTCACCCCTCCACTTT. Translating it yields CASSLKRHRGDSPLHF.

This sequence joins TRBV19 and TRBJ1-5; tentatively, D is TRBD1 (6 bases). The CDR3 contains 20 residues. The germline V gene encodes CDR1 LNHDA and CDR2 SQIVND (reference sequence). Trimming shortened V by 4 bases and J by 0 bases, and 25 bases separated the two germline ends. The DNA for the CDR3 is TGTGCCAGTAGTACCCGAACGGGACACCTGCAACCCAATAGCAATCAGCCCCAGCATTTT. Residues: CASSTRTGHLQPNSNQPQHF. The full variable domain, in which reference TRBV19 and TRBJ1-5 provide the parts outside the CDR3, is DGGITQSPKYLFRKEGQNVTLSCEQNLNHDAMYWYRQDPGQGLRLIYYSQIVNDFQKGDIAEGYSVSREKKESFPLTVTSAQKNPTAFYLCASSTRTGHLQPNSNQPQHFGDGTRLSIL.

The chain uses TRBV5-8 and TRBJ2-5; D not certain. Gene TRBJ2-7 matches the end of the DNA better, so the J call may be wrong. The V gene's germline CDR1 is SGHTS and CDR2 YDEGEE. The CDR3 is 13 residues long. CDR3 protein: CASSLGIWGEQYF. CDR3 in DNA: TGTGCCAGCAGCTTGGGTATTTGGGGCGAGCAGTACTTC.